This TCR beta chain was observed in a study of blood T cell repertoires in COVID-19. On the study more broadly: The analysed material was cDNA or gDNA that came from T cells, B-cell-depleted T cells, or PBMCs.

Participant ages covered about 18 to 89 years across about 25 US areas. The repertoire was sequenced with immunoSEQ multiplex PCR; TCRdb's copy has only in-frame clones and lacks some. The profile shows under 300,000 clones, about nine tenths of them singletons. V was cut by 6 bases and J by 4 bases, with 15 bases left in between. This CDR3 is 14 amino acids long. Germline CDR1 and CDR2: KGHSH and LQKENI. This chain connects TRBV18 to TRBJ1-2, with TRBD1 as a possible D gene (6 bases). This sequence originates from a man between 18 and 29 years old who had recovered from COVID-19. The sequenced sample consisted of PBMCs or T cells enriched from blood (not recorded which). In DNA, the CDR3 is TGTGCCAGCTCCGACGCTGGACAGCCCTATGGCTACACCTTC. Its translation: CASSDAGQPYGYTF.